The entry below gives a single TCR beta chain sequence along with its context. This clonotype was seen a handful of times. The antigen it binds to is not known. Qualities for individual bases were not recorded, and no much larger clone is one base off. The data originate from a study of naive and memory T cell subsets (dated by TCRdb to 2016 to 2017). Context from the whole study: Sorted naive and memory T cell subsets from peripheral blood were analyzed in the study using a UMI-based, open-source pipeline for TCR alpha and beta sequencing. Complete agreement was observed between the functional CMV T cell responses and the IgG serology results. RNA was DNase-treated and reverse transcribed with TCR constant-region primers, mostly using SuperScript III. The investigation overall reported the following: No ground truth was available to validate the repertoire findings for the naive and memory subsets. Once error correction was done, more than 85% of naive TCR sequences showed up just once, which made the naive abundance distributions much steeper than those of the memory subsets. A power law was followed by TCR abundance, with an exponent that differed between naive and memory subsets but was consistent across the three individuals. In both CD4 and CD8 cells, going from naive through CM, EM and EMRA, the Gini index went up while Shannon and inverse Simpson diversity went down. RNA-based TCR counts may be influenced by expression changes linked to T cell activation and differentiation. Clonotypes were defined as single alpha or beta chain sequences, not paired alpha/beta receptors.

Libraries were constructed by UMI-ligation and nested PCR. The beta constant-region primer was an equimolar mix of two oligonucleotides covering both TRBC1 and TRBC2. A single-stranded oligonucleotide bearing the SP2 primer plus a 12-nucleotide UMI was ligated onto the 3' end of the cDNA by T4 RNA ligase 1. The ligated cDNA went through four rounds of PCR with nested alpha and beta constant-region primers together with the SP2 primer. The ligation reaction was incubated at 16°C for roughly 19-24 hours. PCR2 was usually performed as a SYBR Green qPCR and halted at a preset threshold so that over-amplification would not occur. All purifications after the first were performed with Agencourt AMPure XP magnetic beads. Library amounts were measured by Qubit and library quality was assessed on a TapeStation, where the main peak was expected at around 650 bp. Pooled libraries were sequenced on an Illumina MiSeq with v2 2x251 paired-end kits, typically giving roughly 0.95-2.1 million reads per sample. Libraries were pooled at about 4 nM per sample, and 5-7% PhiX was added to improve cluster recognition. Per the original workflow: Using tag matching that tolerated one base-pair mismatch, Decombinator assigned V and J genes to FASTQ reads that had been processed by Demultiplexor. Collapsinator used UMIs to correct both sequencing errors and frequency errors arising from PCR heterogeneity. CDR3Translator translated TCRs and extracted CDR3s from the conserved cysteine to the FGXG phenylalanine, flagging non-productive sequences. Gini, Shannon entropy and inverse Simpson indices were computed after subsampling the repertoires to the same number of UMI-defined TCRs. Within the linear range, a power law was fitted by maximum likelihood to the distributions of clonotype abundance. When run on a single naive CD8 sample, MIGEC and the pipeline yielded similar UMI counts, similar unique TCR numbers and similar clonal distributions. A set of 6,000 to 8,000 CMV-associated CDR3 sequences, compiled from VDJdb and a published dataset, was used to search the repertoires. TCRdb reanalyzed the raw reads on its own, using fastp at Q25 for trimming and MiXCR for clone calling, and kept in-frame beta chains. Every entry covers one CDR3 protein and lists the most common genes and DNA from its rows. TCRdb, rather than the study authors, made the V and J calls. This sample lists around 27,000 distinct CDR3 sequences; over 8.5% were detected once. The ten largest make up around a sixth of the sample.

The CDR3 sequence holds 15 residues, the cysteine and phenylalanine included. CDR3 DNA only is kept here, 45 bases in frame from base 1. V loses 6 bases of germline sequence and J loses 0 bases, and the interval between the two ends is 10 bases. The germline V gene specifies SGHDT as CDR1 and YYEEEE as CDR2. From the second PCR step on, the TCR alpha and beta chain libraries were amplified in separate reactions. Donor CMV status was determined by IFNgamma production from CD4+ T cells after overnight stimulation of fresh PBMCs with CMV viral lysate. Using Miltenyi beads, CD4 T cells were first positively selected, and CD8 T cells were then positively selected from the CD4-negative fraction. Cells were stained for CD3, CD4, CD8, CD45RA, CD27 and a live/dead dye and were sorted on a BD Aria II into four subsets based on CD45RA and CD27. For sorting, CD45RA-CD27- cells were defined as effector memory cells, while CD45RA+CD27- cells were defined as EMRA cells. Blood was obtained from three healthy volunteers, and the blood from each volunteer was fractionated into CD4 and CD8 T cells and subsequently into four differentiation subsets. About 0.13 L of peripheral blood was collected from each donor, and PBMC were isolated from the blood using Ficoll-Paque PLUS density-gradient centrifugation. The sorted cells were lysed in RLT buffer, after which RNA was extracted using a Qiagen RNeasy kit and kept at -80 degrees C.

Sequencing was done on a sample of effector memory CD4+ T cells from blood. This sample's cell subset or site label indicates: effector memory, CD45RA- CD27-. Rearrangement joined TRBV5-6 to TRBJ2-6, and possibly TRBD1, on 5 matching bases. This TCR was recovered from a human donor in good health. The DNA sequence reads TGTGCCAGCACCCCGCAGGGCTCTGGGGCCAACGTCCTGACTTTC. It specifies CASTPQGSGANVLTF. With the portions outside the CDR3 filled from the reference TRBV5-6 and TRBJ2-6 genes, the complete variable region becomes DAGVTQSPTHLIKTRGQQVTLRCSPKSGHDTVSWYQQALGQGPQFIFQYYEEEERQRGNFPDRFSGHQFPNYSSELNVNALLLGDSALYLCASTPQGSGANVLTFGAGSRLTVL.